The 11 T cell receptor beta chains below were found in one sample sequenced in a study of T-cell memory formation after mild COVID-19. MiXCR was run by TCRdb on the 5' RACE reads, yielding one entry per CDR3 protein. The table records 85,000 to 120,000 distinct CDR3 sequences, about 15% of them present only once. The sequencing input was PBMCs or a T cell subset sorted from them (not recorded which). Every receptor here comes from an adult woman who had mild COVID-19 (a few samples of this study predate the infection). Cell type and time point are not known.

The chain employs TRBV12-3 or TRBV12-4 and TRBJ2-7; no clear D gene. The V end was cut by 6 bases, the J end by 1 base, with 10 bases between. The CDR3 has 13 residues. The CDR3, as DNA: TGTGCCAGCAGCCCAGTTGATTCCTACGAGCAGTACTTC. Encoded protein: CASSPVDSYEQYF.

In its sample, this clonotype was seen a few times. V usage is TRBV7-6 and J usage is TRBJ2-5; no reliable D call. Germline CDR1 is SGHVS and CDR2 is FNYEAQ. This CDR3 is 15 amino acids long. V was cut by 5 bases and J by 2 bases, with 15 bases left in between. The CDR3 region is CASSLGQGWQETQYF. Here the CDR3 DNA reads TGTGCCAGCAGCCTAGGCCAAGGGTGGCAAGAGACCCAGTACTTC.

V and J are TRBV29-1 and TRBJ2-5, with D possibly being TRBD2 (5 bases). Germline-derived CDR1 and CDR2 are SQVTM and ANQGSEA. Trimming took 1 base from V and 5 from J, leaving 17 bases between them. The CDR3 consists of 15 residues. This chain's CDR3 is CSVEAQAEQWETQYF. DNA of the CDR3: TGCAGCGTTGAAGCCCAAGCGGAGCAGTGGGAGACCCAGTACTTC.

This clonotype came up a few times. The chain carries TRBV7-9 and TRBJ2-3; D may be TRBD1 (5 bases). V lost 5 bases and J 5 bases, leaving 11 bases between the germline ends. CDR3 length: 13 residues. Per the germline V gene, CDR1 is SEHNR and CDR2 is FQNEAQ (reference sequence). CDR3 sequence: CASSPRRGDTQYF. CDR3 sequence (DNA): TGTGCCAGCAGCCCAAGAAGGGGAGATACGCAGTATTTT.

V gene TRBV27 combines with J gene TRBJ1-2; D remains unclear. The ends were cut back, 6 bases at V and 5 bases at J, with 16 bases in the middle. The CDR3 consists of 14 residues. The germline CDR1 and CDR2 sequences are MNHEY and SMNVEV (reference sequence). Here the CDR3 DNA reads TGTGCCAGCAGATCGGACGGCCCCTCTTATGGCTACACCTTC. Amino acid sequence: CASRSDGPSYGYTF.

V gene TRBV6-5 combines with J gene TRBJ1-1, with no clear D. Germline CDR1 and CDR2: MNHEY and SVGAGI. This CDR3 spans 15 amino acids. V dropped 0 bases and J dropped 0 bases, with 8 bases sitting between them. CDR3 in DNA: TGTGCCAGCAGTTACTCGAGCGATATGAACACTGAAGCTTTCTTT. Amino acids: CASSYSSDMNTEAFF.

This clonotype was counted ten times or more. The gene calls are TRBV27 and TRBJ2-7; the D is unclear. The CDR3 spans 13 residues. V was clipped by 5 bases and J by 1 base, with 9 bases between them. CDR1 is MNHEY and CDR2 is SMNVEV in the germline V gene (reference sequence). The CDR3 reads CASSLADSYEQYF. CDR3 sequence (DNA): TGTGCCAGCAGTCTGGCGGATTCCTACGAGCAGTACTTC.

This clonotype was seen many times. The gene calls are TRBV6-6 and TRBJ2-7, with 12 nucleotides matching TRBD2. Germline CDR1 MNHNY, CDR2 SVGAGI (reference sequence). The CDR3 is 19 amino acids. V shed 6 bases and J 0 bases; nucleotides not matched to a gene: 15. CDR3 in amino acids: CASRQRKTSGGRSSYEQYF. The CDR3 coding sequence is TGTGCCAGCAGGCAGAGGAAGACTAGCGGGGGCCGGAGCTCCTACGAGCAGTACTTC.

The V and J genes are TRBV6-2 or TRBV6-3 and TRBJ1-1; tentatively, D is TRBD1 (6 bases). Germline CDR1 is MNHEY and CDR2 is SVGEGT. Trimming pared 5 bases from V and 0 bases from J, leaving 16 bases between. The CDR3 runs to 16 residues. Here the CDR3 DNA reads TGTGCCAGCAGTCCTGCGGACAGACAGATGAACACTGAAGCTTTCTTT. Translating it yields CASSPADRQMNTEAFF.

V is TRBV9 and J is TRBJ2-2; 8 bases are shared with TRBD2. CDR1 is SGDLS, CDR2 YYNGEE, per germline. This CDR3 is 17 amino acids long. Unmatched junction bases numbered 7, after V lost 3 bases and J lost 0 bases. The CDR3 bases are TGTGCCAGCAGCGCCCATAAGCGGGAGTCGAACACCGGGGAGCTGTTTTTT. Translation gives CASSAHKRESNTGELFF.

The chain employs TRBV5-1 and TRBJ2-7; D gene ambiguous. Looked up from germline, CDR1 is SGHRS and CDR2 is YFSETQ. The CDR3 has 12 amino acids. The V end lost 4 bases, the J end lost 7 bases, and 12 bases lay between the germline ends. The DNA of the CDR3 is TGCGCCAGCAGCGTGGGGTTGGGAGAGCAGTACTTC. Translated: CASSVGLGEQYF. The full variable domain, rest sourced from reference TRBV5-1 and TRBJ2-7, is KAGVTQTPRYLIKTRGQQVTLSCSPISGHRSVSWYQQTPGQGLQFLFEYFSETQRNKGNFPGRFSGRQFSNSRSEMNVSTLELGDSALYLCASSVGLGEQYFGPGTRLTVT.